This T cell receptor beta chain was captured in a study of blood T cell repertoires in COVID-19. About the research overall: T cells, B-cell-depleted T cells, or PBMCs supplied cDNA or gDNA.

In the authors' workflow: For nucleated cells, counts were estimated from reference gene primer amplification. Profiling relied on immunoSEQ multiplex PCR, and the TCRdb table lists in-frame clones only, not all of them. That table furnishes V, J and clone size, whereas the DNA furnished D and trimming. Seen here are about 80,000 clones, around 81% observed once, and the top ten hold approximately 16%. This clone came up once. Germline V gene lookup returns CDR1 MNHEY and CDR2 SMNVEV (reference sequence). This CDR3 spans 15 amino acids. Trimming shortened V by 0 bases and J by 2 bases, and 11 bases separated the two germline ends.

Sequencing was performed on peripheral blood. The V call is TRBV27, the J call TRBJ2-7; a possible D gene is TRBD2 (5 bases). This TCR was sampled from a human donor in a cohort sampled during active COVID-19. The CDR3 sequence is CASSLSWTGTYEQYF. CDR3 bases: TGTGCCAGCAGTTTATCCTGGACGGGAACCTACGAGCAGTACTTC.